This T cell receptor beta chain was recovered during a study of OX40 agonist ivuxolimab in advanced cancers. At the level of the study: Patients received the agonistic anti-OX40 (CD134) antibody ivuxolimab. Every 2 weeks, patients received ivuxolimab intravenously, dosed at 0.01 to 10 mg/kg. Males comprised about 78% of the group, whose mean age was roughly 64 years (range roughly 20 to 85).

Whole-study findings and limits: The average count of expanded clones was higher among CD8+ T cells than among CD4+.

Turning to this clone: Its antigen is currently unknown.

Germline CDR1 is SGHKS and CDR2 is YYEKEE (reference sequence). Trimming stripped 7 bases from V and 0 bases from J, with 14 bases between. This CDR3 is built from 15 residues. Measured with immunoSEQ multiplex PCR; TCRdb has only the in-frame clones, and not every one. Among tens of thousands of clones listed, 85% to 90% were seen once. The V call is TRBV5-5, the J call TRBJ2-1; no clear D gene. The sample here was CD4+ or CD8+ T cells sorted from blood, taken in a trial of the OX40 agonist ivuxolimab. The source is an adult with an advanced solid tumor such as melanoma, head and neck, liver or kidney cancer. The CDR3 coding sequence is TGTGCCAGCCTTATCCTGGAGTCCTCCTACAATGAGCAGTTCTTC. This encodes CASLILESSYNEQFF.